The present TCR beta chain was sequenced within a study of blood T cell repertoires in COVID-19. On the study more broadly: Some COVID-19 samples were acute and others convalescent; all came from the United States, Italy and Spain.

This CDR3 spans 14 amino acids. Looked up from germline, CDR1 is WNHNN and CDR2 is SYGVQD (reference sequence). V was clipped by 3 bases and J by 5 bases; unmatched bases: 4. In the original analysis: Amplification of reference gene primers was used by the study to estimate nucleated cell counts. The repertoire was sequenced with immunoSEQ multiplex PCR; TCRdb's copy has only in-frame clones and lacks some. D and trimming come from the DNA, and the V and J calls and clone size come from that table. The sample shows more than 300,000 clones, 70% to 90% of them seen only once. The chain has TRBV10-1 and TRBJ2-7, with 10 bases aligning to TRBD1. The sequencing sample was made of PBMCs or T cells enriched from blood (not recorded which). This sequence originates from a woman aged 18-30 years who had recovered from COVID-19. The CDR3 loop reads CASSDGTGVNEQYF. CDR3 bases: TGCGCCAGCAGTGACGGGACAGGGGTGAACGAGCAGTACTTC.